This T cell receptor (beta chain) was sequenced in a study of T-cell reconstitution after alpha-beta-depleted transplantation in children (dated by TCRdb to the mid-2010s). Broadly, across the study: Using TCR repertoire profiling, the study quantitatively followed how T-cell immune reconstitution unfolded in children after TCRalphabeta/CD19-depleted allogeneic hematopoietic cell transplantation.

V was cut back by 1 base and J by 4 bases, leaving a gap of 13 bases between them. Spanning cysteine to phenylalanine, the CDR3 consists of 15 amino acids. Only the CDR3 DNA stays, 45 bases, in frame from base 1. The germline V gene supplies CDR1 SGHVS and CDR2 FNYEAQ. This clonotype was counted between two and nine times. The target of this receptor is not known. The sample holds no much larger clone one base away, and base qualities are not on file. Library preparation employed PCR. TCRdb shows the sequencer as Illumina HiSeq 2500. Molecular barcoding was employed in the preparation of TCR libraries, with unique molecular identifiers being used to normalize TCRbeta repertoire quantification. The raw public data were reprocessed by TCRdb itself: fastp quality trimming at Q25, MiXCR clonotype calling, in-frame beta chains only. Rows are unified per CDR3 protein, each entry keeping the most common DNA and genes. In all, the sample holds around 500,000 distinct CDR3 sequences, and approximately 13% of those were seen once. Together, the top ten hold around 5.8% of the sample.

The V gene is TRBV7-6 and the J gene is TRBJ1-2; tentative D gene TRBD1, with 6 bases matching. The clonotype comes from a human donor who donated a stem cell graft to a child with combined immunodeficiency. The specimen was PBMCs from the stem cell graft donor, collected from the stem cell graft. CDR3 region: CASSLEGGLRYGYTF. Here is the DNA: TGTGCCAGCAGCTTAGAAGGGGGGCTGCGCTATGGCTACACCTTC.